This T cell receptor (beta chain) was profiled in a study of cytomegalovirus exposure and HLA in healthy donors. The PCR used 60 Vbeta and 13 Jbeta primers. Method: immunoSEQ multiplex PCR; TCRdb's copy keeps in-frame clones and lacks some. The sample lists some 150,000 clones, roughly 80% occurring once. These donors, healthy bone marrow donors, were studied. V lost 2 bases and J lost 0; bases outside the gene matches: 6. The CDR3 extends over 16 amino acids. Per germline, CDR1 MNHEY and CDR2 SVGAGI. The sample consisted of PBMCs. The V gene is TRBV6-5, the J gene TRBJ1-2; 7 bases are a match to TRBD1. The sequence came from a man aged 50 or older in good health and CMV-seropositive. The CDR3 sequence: CASSYRGQWANYGYTF. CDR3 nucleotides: TGTGCCAGCAGTTACCGGGGACAGTGGGCTAACTATGGCTACACCTTC.